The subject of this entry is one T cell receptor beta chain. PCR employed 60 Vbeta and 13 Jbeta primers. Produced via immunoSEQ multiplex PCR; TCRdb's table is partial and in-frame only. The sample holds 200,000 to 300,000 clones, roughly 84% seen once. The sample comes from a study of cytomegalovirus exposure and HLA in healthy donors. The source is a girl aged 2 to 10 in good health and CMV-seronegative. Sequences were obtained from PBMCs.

DNA of the CDR3: TGTGCCAGCACCTCTATCGGGTTGCGCGAGCAGTACTTC. Its protein product is CASTSIGLREQYF. The chain couples TRBV5-6 to TRBJ2-7, with D hard to call. CDR1 is SGHDT and CDR2 is YYEEEE in the germline V gene. V was clipped by 6 bases and J by 6 bases, with 16 bases between them. The CDR3 sequence is 13 residues long.